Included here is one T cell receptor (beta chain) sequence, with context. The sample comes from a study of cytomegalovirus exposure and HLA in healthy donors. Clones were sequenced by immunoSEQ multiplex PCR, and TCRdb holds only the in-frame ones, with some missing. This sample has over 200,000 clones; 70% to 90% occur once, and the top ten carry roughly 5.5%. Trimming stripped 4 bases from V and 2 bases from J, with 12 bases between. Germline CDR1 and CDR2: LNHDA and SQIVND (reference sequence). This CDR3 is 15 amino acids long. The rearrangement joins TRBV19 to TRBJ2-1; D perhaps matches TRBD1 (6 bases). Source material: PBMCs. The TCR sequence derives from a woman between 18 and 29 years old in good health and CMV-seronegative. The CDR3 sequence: CASSTYRAPYNEQFF. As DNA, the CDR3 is TGTGCCAGTAGTACTTACAGGGCCCCCTACAATGAGCAGTTCTTC.